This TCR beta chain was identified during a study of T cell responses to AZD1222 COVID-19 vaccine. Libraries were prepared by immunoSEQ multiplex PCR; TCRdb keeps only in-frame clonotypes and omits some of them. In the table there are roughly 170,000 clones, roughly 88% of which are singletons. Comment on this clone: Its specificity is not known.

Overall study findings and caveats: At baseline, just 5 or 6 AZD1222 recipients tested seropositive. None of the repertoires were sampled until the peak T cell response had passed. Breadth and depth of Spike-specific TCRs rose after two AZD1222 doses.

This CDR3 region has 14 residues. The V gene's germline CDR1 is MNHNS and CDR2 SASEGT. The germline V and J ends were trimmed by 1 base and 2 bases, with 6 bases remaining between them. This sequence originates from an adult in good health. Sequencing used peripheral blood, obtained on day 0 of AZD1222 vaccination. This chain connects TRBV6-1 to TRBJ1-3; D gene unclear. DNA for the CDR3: TGTGCCAGCAGTGAAGTCGGAACTGGAAACACCATATATTTT. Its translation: CASSEVGTGNTIYF.